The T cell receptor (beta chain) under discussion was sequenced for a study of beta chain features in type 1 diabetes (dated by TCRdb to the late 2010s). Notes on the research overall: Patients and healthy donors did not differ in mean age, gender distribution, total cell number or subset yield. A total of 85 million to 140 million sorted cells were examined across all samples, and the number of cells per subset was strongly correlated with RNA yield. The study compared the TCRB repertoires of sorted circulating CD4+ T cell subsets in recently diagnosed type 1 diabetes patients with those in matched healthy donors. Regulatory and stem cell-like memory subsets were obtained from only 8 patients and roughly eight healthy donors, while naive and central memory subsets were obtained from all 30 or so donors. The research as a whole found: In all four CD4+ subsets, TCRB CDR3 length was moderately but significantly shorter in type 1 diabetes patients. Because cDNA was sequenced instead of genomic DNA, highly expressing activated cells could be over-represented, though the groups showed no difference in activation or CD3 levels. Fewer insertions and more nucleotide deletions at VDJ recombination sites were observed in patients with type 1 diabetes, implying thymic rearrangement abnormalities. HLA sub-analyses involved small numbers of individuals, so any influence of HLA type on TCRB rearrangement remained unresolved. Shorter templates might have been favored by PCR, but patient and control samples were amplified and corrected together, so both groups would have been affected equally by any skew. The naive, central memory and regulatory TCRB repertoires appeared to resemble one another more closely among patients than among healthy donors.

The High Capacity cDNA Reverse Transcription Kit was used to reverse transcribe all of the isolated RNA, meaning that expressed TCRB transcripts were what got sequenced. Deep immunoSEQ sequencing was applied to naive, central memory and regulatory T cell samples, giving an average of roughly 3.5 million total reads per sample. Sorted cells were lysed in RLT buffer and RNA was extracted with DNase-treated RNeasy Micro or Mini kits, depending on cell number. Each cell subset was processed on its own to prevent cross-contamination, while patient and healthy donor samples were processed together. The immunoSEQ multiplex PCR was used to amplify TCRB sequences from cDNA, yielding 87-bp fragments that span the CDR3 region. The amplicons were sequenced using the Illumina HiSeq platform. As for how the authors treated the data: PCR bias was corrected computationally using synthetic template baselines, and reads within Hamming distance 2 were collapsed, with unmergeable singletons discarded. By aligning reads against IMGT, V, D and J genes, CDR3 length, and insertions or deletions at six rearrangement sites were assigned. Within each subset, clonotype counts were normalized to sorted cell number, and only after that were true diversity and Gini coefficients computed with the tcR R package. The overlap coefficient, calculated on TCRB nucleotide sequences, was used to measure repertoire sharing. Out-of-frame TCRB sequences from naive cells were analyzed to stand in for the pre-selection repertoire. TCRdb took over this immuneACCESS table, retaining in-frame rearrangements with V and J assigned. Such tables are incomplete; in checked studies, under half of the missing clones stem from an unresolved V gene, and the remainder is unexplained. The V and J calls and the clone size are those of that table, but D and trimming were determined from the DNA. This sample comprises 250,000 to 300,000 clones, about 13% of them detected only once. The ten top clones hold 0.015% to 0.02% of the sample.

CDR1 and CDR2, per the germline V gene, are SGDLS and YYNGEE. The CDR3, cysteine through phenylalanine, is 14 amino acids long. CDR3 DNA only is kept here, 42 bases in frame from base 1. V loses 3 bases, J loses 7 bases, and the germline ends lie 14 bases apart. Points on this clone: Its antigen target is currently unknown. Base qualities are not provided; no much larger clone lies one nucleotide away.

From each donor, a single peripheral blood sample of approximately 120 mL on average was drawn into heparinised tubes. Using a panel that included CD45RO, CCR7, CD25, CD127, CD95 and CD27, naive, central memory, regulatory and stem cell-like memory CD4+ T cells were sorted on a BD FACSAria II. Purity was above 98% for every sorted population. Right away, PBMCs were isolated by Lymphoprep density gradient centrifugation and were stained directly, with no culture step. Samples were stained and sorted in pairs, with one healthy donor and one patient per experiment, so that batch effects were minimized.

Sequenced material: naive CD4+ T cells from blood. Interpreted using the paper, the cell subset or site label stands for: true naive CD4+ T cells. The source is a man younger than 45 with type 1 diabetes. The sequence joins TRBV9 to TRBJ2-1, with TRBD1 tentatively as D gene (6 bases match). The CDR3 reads CASSAFKQGNEQFF. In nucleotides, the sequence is TGTGCCAGCAGCGCATTTAAACAGGGTAATGAGCAGTTCTTC.